This record looks at one T cell receptor beta chain sequence and its context. Its antigen is unidentified. MiXCR, run by TCRdb on the 5' RACE reads, gives a single entry per CDR3 protein. The data contain 300,000 to 350,000 distinct CDR3 sequences, 13% to 15% of them singletons. In germline, CDR1 is MGHDK, CDR2 SYGVNS. V was trimmed by 0 bases and J by 3 bases, leaving 5 bases between them. CDR3 size: 13 residues. This sample was included in a study of T-cell memory formation after mild COVID-19. General study points: Later expanders leaned CD4+, whereas day 15 to 85 contracting clones were balanced CD4/CD8. The study detected some responding clones in pre-infection memory, suggesting cross-reactive memory joined.

The chain links TRBV25-1 to TRBJ2-5, with a weak D call TRBD1 (5 bases). The sequenced sample consisted of PBMCs or a T cell subset sorted from them (not recorded which). The clonotype comes from a man between 18 and 35 years old who had mild COVID-19 (a few samples of this study predate the infection). Cell type and time point are not known. The CDR3 sequence is CASSEYREETQYF. CDR3 nucleotides: TGTGCCAGCAGTGAATACAGGGAAGAGACCCAGTACTTC.